The sequence of this T cell receptor (beta chain) was determined in a study of T cell clusters in autoimmune cytopenias. Study results and limitations: TRB repertoire shifts in secondary cytopenia and chronic lymphocytic leukemia mostly reflected lymphoma, not autoimmunity. Functional roles of the in silico T cell clusters still await experimental validation. Comparing secondary cytopenia with chronic lymphocytic leukemia showed no cluster-lack signature, apparently masked by lymphoma repertoire.

The CDR3 has 11 amino acids. Germline lookup yields CDR1 MNHNS and CDR2 SASEGT. Comment on this clonotype: No antigen is known for it.

TRB was amplified by touch-down multiplex PCR, primer pools A and B combined. With the multiplex PCR reads reprocessed, TCRdb shows one record per CDR3 protein and no DNA. Its clone listing holds approximately 8,800 distinct CDR3 sequences. TRB amplification used approximately 250 ng of peripheral blood genomic DNA. The chain couples TRBV6-1 to TRBJ2-5. Specimen: peripheral blood. The clonotype comes from a human donor with an autoimmune cytopenia or autoimmune hepatitis (not recorded which). The CDR3 loop is CASLLVETQYF.